The entry that follows covers one T cell receptor (beta chain) sequence. Its antigen is not identified. The data derive from a study of vaccination and CD4 T cells after COVID-19. Scientists ran DNA taken from cultured CD4+ T cells through the Oncomine TCR Beta short-read assay for sequencing. TCRdb reprocessed the PCR reads via MiXCR and lists one record per CDR3 protein. The profile shows about 13,000 distinct CDR3 sequences, about 50% of them singletons. Treatment: approximately 9-day PBMC culture with coronavirus spike peptide pools or control peptides (ViraFEST assay). Expanded clonotypes were found by TCR sequencing after peptide-pool stimulation (ViraFEST). Fresh IL-2 medium was used to replace half of the medium on days 3 and 7. CD4+ T cells were isolated by negative selection after around 11 days of culture. The TCR comes from a human donor who had recovered from COVID-19. Sequencing was done on a sample of CD4+ T cells from blood, cultured in vitro.

The CDR3 loop is CATSSERFTFGQFF. The CDR3 DNA is TGTGCCACCAGCAGCGAGCGCTTTACGTTCGGGCAGTTCTTC. The chain has TRBV15 and TRBJ2-1, with no clear D. The CDR3 spans 14 residues. Per the germline V gene, CDR1 is LNHNV and CDR2 is YYDKDF (reference sequence). With 3 bases removed from V and 12 bases from J, the gap between germline ends came to 18 bases.